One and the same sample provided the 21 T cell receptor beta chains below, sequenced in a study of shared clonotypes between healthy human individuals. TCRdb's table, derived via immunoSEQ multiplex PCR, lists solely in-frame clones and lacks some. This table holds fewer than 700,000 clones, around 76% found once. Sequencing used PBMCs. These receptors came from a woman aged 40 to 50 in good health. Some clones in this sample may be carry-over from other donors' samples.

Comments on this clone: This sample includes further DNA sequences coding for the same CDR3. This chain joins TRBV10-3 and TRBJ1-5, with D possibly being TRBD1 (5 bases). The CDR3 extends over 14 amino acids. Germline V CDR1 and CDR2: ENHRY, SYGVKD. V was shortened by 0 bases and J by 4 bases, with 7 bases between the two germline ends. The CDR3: CAISESGGNQPQHF. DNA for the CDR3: TGTGCCATCAGTGAGTCGGGGGGGAATCAGCCCCAGCATTTT.

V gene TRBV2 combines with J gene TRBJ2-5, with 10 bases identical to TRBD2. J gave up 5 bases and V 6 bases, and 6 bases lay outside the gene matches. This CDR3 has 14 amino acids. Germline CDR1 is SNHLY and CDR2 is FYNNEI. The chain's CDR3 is CASRGLAGVETQYF. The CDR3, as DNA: TGTGCCAGCAGGGGCCTAGCGGGAGTTGAGACCCAGTACTTC.

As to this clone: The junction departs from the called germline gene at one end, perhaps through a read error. Written as DNA, the CDR3 is TGCGCCAGCCGCCAATTATTCCCCAAGATGGTCCCGACTAGCCGAGAGACCCAGTACTTC. Its protein is CASRQLFPKMVPTSRETQYF. The V gene is TRBV4-1, the J gene TRBJ2-5; TRBD2 matches at 7 bases. The CDR3 sequence is 20 residues long. The germline gives CDR1 MGHRA, CDR2 YSYEKL.

CDR3 residues: CASSLRNEKLFF. For the CDR3, the DNA is TGTGCCAGCAGCTTGAGGAATGAAAAACTGTTTTTT. This chain links TRBV25-1 with TRBJ1-4; D unresolved. The V gene lost 6 bases and the J gene lost 5 bases, with 7 bases spanning the gap. Germline CDR1 and CDR2: MGHDK and SYGVNS. There are 12 residues in the CDR3.

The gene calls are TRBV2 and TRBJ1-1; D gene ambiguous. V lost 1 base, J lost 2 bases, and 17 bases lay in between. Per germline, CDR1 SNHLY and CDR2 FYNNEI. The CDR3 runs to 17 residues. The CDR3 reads CASSEVSGPSENTEAFF. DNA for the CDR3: TGTGCCAGCAGTGAAGTTTCTGGGCCGAGCGAAAACACTGAAGCTTTCTTT.

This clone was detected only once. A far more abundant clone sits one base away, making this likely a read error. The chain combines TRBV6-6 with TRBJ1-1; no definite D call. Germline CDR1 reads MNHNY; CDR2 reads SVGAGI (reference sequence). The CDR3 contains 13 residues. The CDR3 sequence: CASNPAGNTVAFF. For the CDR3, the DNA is TGTGCCAGCAACCCTGCAGGAAACACTGTAGCTTTCTTT.

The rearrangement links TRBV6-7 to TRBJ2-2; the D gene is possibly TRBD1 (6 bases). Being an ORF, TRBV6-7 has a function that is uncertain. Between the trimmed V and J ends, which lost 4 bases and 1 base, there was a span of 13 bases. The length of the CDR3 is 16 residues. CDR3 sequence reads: CASSLALGQNTGELFF. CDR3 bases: TGTGCCAGCAGTTTAGCCCTGGGACAGAACACCGGGGAGCTGTTTTTT.

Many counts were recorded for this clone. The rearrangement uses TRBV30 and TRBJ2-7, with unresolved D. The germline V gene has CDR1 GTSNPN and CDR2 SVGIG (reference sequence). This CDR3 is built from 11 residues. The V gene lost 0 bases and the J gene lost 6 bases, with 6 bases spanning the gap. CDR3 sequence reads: CAWSVSVEQYF. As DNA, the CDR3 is TGTGCCTGGAGTGTATCCGTCGAGCAGTACTTC.

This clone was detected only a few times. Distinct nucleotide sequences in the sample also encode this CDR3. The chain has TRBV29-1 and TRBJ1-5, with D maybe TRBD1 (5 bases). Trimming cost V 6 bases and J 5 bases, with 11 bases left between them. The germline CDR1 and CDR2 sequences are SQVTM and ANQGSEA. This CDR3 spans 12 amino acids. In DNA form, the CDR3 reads TGCAGCGTGGGGCAGGGTGATCAGCCCCAGCATTTT. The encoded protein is CSVGQGDQPQHF.

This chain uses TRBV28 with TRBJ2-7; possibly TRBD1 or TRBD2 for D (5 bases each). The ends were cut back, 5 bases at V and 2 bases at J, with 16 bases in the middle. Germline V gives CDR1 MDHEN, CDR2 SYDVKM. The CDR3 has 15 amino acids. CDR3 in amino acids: CASSKRGPLPYEQYF. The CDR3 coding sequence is TGTGCCAGCAGTAAGAGGGGTCCTCTTCCCTACGAGCAGTACTTC.

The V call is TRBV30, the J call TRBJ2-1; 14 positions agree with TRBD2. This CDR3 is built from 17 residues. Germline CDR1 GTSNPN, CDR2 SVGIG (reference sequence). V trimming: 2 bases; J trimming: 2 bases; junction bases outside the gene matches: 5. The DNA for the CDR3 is TGTGCCTGGAGTCCGACTAGCGGGAGGGCGACCTACAATGAGCAGTTCTTC. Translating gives CAWSPTSGRATYNEQFF.

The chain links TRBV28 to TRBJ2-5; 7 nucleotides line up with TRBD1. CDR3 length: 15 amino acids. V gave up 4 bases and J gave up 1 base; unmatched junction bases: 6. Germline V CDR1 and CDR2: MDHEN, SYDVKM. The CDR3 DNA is TGTGCCAGCAGTTCCCCACAGGGGTTCCAAGAGACCCAGTACTTC. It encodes CASSSPQGFQETQYF.

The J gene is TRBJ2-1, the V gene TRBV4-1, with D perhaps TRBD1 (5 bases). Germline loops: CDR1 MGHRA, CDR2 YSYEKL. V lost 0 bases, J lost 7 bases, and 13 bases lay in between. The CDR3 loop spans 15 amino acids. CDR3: CASSQEYAGLNEQFF. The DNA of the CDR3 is TGCGCCAGCAGCCAAGAATATGCAGGGTTGAATGAGCAGTTCTTC.

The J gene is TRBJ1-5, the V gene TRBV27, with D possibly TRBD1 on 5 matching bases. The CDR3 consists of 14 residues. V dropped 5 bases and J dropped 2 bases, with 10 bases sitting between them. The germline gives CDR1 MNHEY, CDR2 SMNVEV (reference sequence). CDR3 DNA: TGTGCCAGCAGTGGGGGGAACGGCAATCAGCCCCAGCATTTT. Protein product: CASSGGNGNQPQHF.

The CDR3: CASSPGQRGTEAFF. In DNA form, the CDR3 reads TGTGCCAGCAGCCCGGGACAAAGGGGCACTGAAGCTTTCTTT. The J gene is TRBJ1-1, the V gene TRBV4-2; D perhaps matches TRBD1 (6 bases). The germline gives CDR1 LGHNA, CDR2 YNFKEQ. The CDR3 length is 14 residues. Trimming left V 4 bases short and J 4 bases short, with 13 bases between.

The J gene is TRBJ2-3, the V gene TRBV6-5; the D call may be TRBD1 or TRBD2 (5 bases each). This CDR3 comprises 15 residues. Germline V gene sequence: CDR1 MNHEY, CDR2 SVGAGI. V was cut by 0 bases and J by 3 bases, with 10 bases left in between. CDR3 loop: CASSYSLGGTDTQYF. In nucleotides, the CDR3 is TGTGCCAGCAGTTACTCCCTTGGGGGAACAGATACGCAGTATTTT.

The CDR3 DNA sequence: TGTGCCAGCACCTCGTTGGGGCTAGCGGGAAGCGAGCAGTACTTC. This sequence encodes CASTSLGLAGSEQYF. This sequence joins TRBV2 and TRBJ2-7; 9 bases align to TRBD2. CDR1 is SNHLY, CDR2 FYNNEI, per germline. The V gene end was trimmed by 7 bases and the J gene end by 6 bases; junction bases not matched to a gene: 13. The CDR3 runs to 15 residues.

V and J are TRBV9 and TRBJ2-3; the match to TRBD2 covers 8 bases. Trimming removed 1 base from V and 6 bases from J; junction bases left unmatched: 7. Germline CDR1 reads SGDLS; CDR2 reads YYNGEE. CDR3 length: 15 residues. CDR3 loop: CASSVRAGADDTQYF. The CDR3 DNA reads TGTGCCAGCAGCGTACGAGCGGGAGCGGACGATACGCAGTATTTT.

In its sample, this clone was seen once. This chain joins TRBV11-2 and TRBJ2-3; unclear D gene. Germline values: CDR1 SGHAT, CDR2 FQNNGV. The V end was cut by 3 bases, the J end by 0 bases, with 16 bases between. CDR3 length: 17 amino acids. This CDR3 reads CASSFSRKPLSTDTQYF. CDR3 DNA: TGTGCCAGCAGCTTTTCGAGGAAACCTCTTAGCACAGATACGCAGTATTTT.

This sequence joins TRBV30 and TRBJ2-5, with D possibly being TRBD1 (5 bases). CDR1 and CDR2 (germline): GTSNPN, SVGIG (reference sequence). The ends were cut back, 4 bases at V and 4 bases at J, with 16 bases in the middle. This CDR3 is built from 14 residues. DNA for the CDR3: TGTGCCTGGACCAAAGGGGCCAGCCCAGAGACCCAGTACTTC. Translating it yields CAWTKGASPETQYF.

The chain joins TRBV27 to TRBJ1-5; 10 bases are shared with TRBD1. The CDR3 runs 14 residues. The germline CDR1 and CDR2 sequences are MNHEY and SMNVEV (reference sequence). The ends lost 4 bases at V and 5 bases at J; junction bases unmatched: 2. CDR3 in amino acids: CASSSTGGHQPQHF. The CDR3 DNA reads TGTGCCAGCAGTTCGACAGGGGGCCATCAGCCCCAGCATTTT.